This TCR beta chain was recovered during a study of T cell responses to AZD1222 COVID-19 vaccine. Trimming stripped 8 bases from V and 4 bases from J, with 14 bases between. CDR3 length: 13 residues. Germline CDR1 is MNHEY and CDR2 is SVGAGI. Some clones are missing from TCRdb's copy, which holds only in-frame ones; the method was immunoSEQ multiplex PCR. The sample includes 100,000 to 150,000 clones, roughly 89% of them seen just once. This clone was seen just once. The chain recombines TRBV6-5 with TRBJ1-1; D gene uncertain. Sequencing used peripheral blood, obtained on day 0 of AZD1222 vaccination. The receptor was derived from an adult in good health. The CDR3 protein is CASRRSEGTEAFF. In DNA form, the CDR3 reads TGTGCCAGCCGGAGATCGGAGGGCACTGAAGCTTTCTTT.